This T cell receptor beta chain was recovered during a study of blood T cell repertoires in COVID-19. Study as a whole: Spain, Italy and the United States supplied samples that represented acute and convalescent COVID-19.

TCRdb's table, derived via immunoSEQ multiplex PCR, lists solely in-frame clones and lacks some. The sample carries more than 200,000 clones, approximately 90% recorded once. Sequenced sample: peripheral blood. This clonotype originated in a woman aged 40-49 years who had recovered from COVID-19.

The chain's CDR3 is CASSLKYDGDIAKNIQYF. CDR3 coding DNA: TGTGCCAGCAGCTTAAAGTACGATGGGGACATAGCCAAAAACATTCAGTACTTC. The chain carries TRBV7-2 and TRBJ2-4, with TRBD1 as a possible D gene (6 bases). Germline assignment: CDR1 SGHTA and CDR2 FQGNSA. Trimming stripped 2 bases from V and 0 bases from J, with 17 bases between. CDR3 length: 18 residues.